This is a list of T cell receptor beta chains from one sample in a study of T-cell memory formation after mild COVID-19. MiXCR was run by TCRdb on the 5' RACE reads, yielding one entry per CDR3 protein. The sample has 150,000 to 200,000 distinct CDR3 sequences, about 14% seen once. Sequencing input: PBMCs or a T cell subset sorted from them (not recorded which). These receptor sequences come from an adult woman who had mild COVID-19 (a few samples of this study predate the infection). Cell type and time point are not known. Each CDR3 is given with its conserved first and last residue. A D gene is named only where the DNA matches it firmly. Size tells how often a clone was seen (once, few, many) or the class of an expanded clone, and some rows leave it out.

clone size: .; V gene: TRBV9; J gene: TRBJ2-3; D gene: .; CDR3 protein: CASSVNRGVITDTQYF; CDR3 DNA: TGTGCCAGCAGCGTAAATCGCGGGGTGATCACAGATACGCAGTATTTT
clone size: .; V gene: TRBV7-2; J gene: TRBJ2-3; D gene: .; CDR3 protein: CASSALGLGASTDTQYF; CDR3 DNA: TGTGCCAGCAGCGCACTGGGCCTAGGCGCTAGCACAGATACGCAGTATTTT
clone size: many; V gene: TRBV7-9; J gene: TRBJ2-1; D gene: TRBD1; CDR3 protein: CASSGQGYNEQFF; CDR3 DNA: TGTGCCAGCAGTGGACAGGGCTACAATGAGCAGTTCTTC
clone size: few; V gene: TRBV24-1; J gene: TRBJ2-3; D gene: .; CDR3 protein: CATSDYGGSTDTQYF; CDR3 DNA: TGTGCCACCAGTGATTACGGGGGCAGCACAGATACGCAGTATTTT
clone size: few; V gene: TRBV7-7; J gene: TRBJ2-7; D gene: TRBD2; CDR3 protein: CASSLKRETYEQYF; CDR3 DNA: TGTGCTAGCAGCTTAAAGCGGGAGACCTACGAGCAGTACTTC
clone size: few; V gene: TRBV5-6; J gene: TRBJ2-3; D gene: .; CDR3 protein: CASSPAGVKADTQYF; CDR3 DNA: TGTGCCAGCAGCCCCGCCGGGGTCAAGGCAGATACGCAGTATTTT
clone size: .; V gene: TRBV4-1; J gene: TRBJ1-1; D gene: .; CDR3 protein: CASSQVDLIVYDHTEAFF; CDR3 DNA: TGCGCCAGCAGCCAAGTTGACCTAATCGTTTATGACCACACTGAAGCTTTCTTT
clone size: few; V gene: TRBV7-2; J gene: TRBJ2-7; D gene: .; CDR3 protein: CASSSRVPYEQYF; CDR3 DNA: TGTGCCAGCAGCTCTAGGGTGCCCTACGAGCAGTACTTC
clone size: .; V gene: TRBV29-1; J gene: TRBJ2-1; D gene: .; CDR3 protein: CSVDLALFNNEQFF; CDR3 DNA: TGCAGCGTTGATCTAGCTTTGTTTAACAATGAGCAGTTCTTC
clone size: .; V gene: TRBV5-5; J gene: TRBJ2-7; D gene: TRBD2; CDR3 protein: CASSSRGLAGIEQYF; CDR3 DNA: TGTGCCAGCAGCTCCAGGGGACTAGCGGGGATCGAGCAGTACTTC
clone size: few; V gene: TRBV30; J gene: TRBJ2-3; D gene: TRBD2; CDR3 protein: CAWSNWRENATDTQYF; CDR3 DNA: TGTGCCTGGAGTAATTGGCGGGAGAATGCAACAGATACGCAGTATTTT
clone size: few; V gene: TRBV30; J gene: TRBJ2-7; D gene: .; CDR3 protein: CAWSSESQPGDEQYF; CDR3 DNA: TGTGCCTGGAGTAGTGAAAGTCAGCCCGGGGACGAGCAGTACTTC
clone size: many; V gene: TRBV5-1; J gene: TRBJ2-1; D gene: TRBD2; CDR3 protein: CASSLLTSVGGNEQFF; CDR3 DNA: TGCGCCAGCAGCCTTCTGACTAGCGTGGGGGGCAATGAGCAGTTCTTC
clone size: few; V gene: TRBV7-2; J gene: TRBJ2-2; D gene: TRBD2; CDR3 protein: CASSSGMGVAGELFF; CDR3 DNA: TGTGCCAGCAGCAGCGGGATGGGGGTAGCCGGGGAGCTGTTTTTT
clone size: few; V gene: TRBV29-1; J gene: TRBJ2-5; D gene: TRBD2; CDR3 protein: CSVGLAGVEETQYF; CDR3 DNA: TGCAGCGTGGGACTAGCGGGAGTCGAGGAGACCCAGTACTTC
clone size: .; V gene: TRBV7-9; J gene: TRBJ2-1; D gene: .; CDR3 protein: CASVSIETAINEQFF; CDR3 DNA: TGTGCCAGCGTCTCCATCGAGACAGCAATAAATGAGCAGTTCTTC
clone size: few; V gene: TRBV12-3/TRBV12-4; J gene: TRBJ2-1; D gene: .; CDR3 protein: CASSLRWPGYNEQFF; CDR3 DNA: TGTGCCAGCAGTTTAAGGTGGCCAGGTTACAATGAGCAGTTCTTC
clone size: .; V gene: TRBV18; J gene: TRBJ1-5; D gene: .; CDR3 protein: CASSPPRGPNQPQHF; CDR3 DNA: TGTGCCAGCTCACCACCTCGGGGACCAAATCAGCCCCAGCATTTT
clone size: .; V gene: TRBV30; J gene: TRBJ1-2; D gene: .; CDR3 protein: CAWDDRPGYLDGYTF; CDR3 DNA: TGTGCCTGGGACGACCGCCCGGGCTACTTGGATGGCTACACCTTC
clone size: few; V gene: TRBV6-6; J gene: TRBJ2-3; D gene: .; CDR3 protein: CASTPLRGPQYF; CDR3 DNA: TGTGCCAGCACCCCCCTCCGGGGCCCGCAGTATTTT
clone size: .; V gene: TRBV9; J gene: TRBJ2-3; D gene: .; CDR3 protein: CASSSNEGLTDTQYF; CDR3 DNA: TGTGCCAGCAGCTCGAATGAGGGGCTCACAGATACGCAGTATTTT
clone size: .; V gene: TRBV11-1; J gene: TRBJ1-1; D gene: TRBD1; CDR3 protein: CASSFRTGGGTEAFF; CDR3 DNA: TGTGCCAGCAGCTTTAGGACAGGGGGCGGAACTGAAGCTTTCTTT
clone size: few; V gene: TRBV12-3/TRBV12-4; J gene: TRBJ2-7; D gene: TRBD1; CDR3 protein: CASSLGAGGEQYF; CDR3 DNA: TGTGCCAGCAGTTTAGGAGCAGGGGGCGAGCAGTACTTC
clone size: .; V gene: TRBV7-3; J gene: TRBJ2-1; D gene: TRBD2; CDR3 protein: CASSLGIGGGDEQFF; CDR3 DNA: TGTGCCAGCAGCTTAGGAATCGGGGGAGGGGATGAGCAGTTCTTC
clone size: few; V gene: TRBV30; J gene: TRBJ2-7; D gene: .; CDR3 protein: CAWSEGDPYEQYF; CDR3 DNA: TGTGCCTGGAGTGAAGGGGATCCGTACGAGCAGTACTTC
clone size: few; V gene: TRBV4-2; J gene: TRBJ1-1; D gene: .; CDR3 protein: CASSQVWGTTGENTEAFF; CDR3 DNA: TGTGCCAGCAGCCAAGTTTGGGGAACCACAGGAGAGAACACTGAAGCTTTCTTT
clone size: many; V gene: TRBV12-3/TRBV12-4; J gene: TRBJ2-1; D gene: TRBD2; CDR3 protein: CASGGGGADEQFF; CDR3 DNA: TGTGCCAGCGGTGGCGGGGGGGCCGATGAGCAGTTCTTC